This T cell receptor beta chain was obtained from a study of T-cell reconstitution after alpha-beta-depleted transplantation in children. General study findings and limits: The study traced high day-60 TCRbeta diversity in some patients to surviving recipient T cells and thymic progenitors.

Looked up from germline, CDR1 is SGHTA and CDR2 is FQGTGA. The CDR3 extends over 14 amino acids. Between the trimmed V and J ends, which lost 5 bases and 1 base, there was a span of 10 bases. Preparing the TCRbeta library involved the use of unique molecular identifiers. MiXCR, applied by TCRdb to the PCR reads, yields one record per CDR3 protein. There are around 120,000 distinct CDR3 sequences in the sample; under 25% occur only once, and more than 9% lies in the top ten. This clonotype appeared many times. Its matching antigen is unknown. Sequenced here: PBMCs, mostly from graft donor cells, sampled 180 days after TCRalphabeta/CD19-depleted stem cell transplant. This TCR was sampled from a male patient aged 2-15 years who had a stem cell transplant for chronic granulomatous disease, so the T cells may come from the graft donor. V usage is TRBV7-3 and J usage is TRBJ2-3; D might be TRBD2 (6 bases). DNA of the CDR3: TGTGCCAGCAGCGACGGGACTCGCACAGATACGCAGTATTTT. Its protein product is CASSDGTRTDTQYF. The full variable domain, rest sourced from reference TRBV7-3 and TRBJ2-3, is GAGVSQTPSNKVTEKGKYVELRCDPISGHTALYWYRQSLGQGPEFLIYFQGTGAADDSGLPNDRFFAVRPEGSVSTLKIQRTERGDSAVYLCASSDGTRTDTQYFGPGTRLTVL.